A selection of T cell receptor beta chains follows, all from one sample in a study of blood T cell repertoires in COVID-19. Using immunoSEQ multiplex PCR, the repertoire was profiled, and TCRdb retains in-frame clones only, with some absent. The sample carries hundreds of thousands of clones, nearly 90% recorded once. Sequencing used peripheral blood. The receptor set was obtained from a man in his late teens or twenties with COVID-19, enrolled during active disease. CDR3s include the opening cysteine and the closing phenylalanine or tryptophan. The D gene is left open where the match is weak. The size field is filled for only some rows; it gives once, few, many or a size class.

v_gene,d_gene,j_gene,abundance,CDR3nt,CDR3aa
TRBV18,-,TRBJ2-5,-,TGTGCCAGCTCTACACCGGGTGGGACCCAGTACTTC,CASSTPGGTQYF
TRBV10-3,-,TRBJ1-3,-,TGTGCCATCAGTGAGTCGTCAGGGTGGAATACAAGGGGAAACACCATATATTTT,CAISESSGWNTRGNTIYF
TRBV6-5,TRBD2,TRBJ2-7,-,TGTGCCAGCAGAGCTAGCGGGGGGATTCTCGAGCAGTACTTC,CASRASGGILEQYF
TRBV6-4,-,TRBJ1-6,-,TGTGCCAGCAGTTCTGGACAGCCTAATTCACCCCTCCACTTT,CASSSGQPNSPLHF
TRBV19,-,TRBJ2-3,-,TGTGCCAGCGACGGGGGAGGCACAGATACGCAGTATTTT,CASDGGGTDTQYF
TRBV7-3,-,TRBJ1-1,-,TGTGCCACGTCGAAAGGGGGTGGCACGAAGAACACTGAAGCTTTCTTT,CATSKGGGTKNTEAFF
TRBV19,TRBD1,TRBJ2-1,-,TGTGCCAGTAGTCCCGGGACAGGGCTTGAGCAGTTCTTC,CASSPGTGLEQFF
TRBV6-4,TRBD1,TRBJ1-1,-,TGTGCCAGCAGTGACCCAAGTGACAGGGTGAACACTGAAGCTTTCTTT,CASSDPSDRVNTEAFF
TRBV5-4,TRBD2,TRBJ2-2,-,TGTGCCAGCAGCTTGGGACTAGCGGGGACCGGGGAGCTGTTTTTT,CASSLGLAGTGELFF
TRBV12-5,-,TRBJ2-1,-,TGTGCTAGTGGTTTGGTGCCCGATAGAGTCCATGAGCAGTTCTTC,CASGLVPDRVHEQFF
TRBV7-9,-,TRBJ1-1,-,TGTGCCAGCAAAGGTGGCGGCACTGAAGCTTTCTTT,CASKGGGTEAFF
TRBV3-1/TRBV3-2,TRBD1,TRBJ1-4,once,TGTGCCAGCAGCCTCTTCGGACAGGGAGCGACTAATGAAAAACTGTTTTTT,CASSLFGQGATNEKLFF
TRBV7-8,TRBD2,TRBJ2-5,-,TGTGCCAGCAGTGCCGGGACTAGCGAAGGGACCCAGTACTTC,CASSAGTSEGTQYF
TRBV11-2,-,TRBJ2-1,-,TGTGCCAGCAGCTTAGTTGGACTAAATGGAGGTTTCAATGAGCAGTTCTTC,CASSLVGLNGGFNEQFF
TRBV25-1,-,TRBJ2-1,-,TGTGCCAGCAGTTTCTCCCCGCGGCTCCGGGATGAGCAGTTCTTC,CASSFSPRLRDEQFF
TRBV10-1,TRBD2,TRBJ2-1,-,TGCGCCAGCAGTGAACCGGGGGGGCCCGATGAGCAGTTCTTC,CASSEPGGPDEQFF
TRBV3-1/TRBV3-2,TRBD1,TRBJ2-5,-,TGTGCCAGCAAACCCACGAGGGGGCCCCAAGAGACCCAGTACTTC,CASKPTRGPQETQYF
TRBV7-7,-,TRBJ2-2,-,TGTGCCAGCAGCCGTGGACAGAGCGCGAACACCGGGGAGCTGTTTTTT,CASSRGQSANTGELFF
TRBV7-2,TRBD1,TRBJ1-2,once,TGTGCCAGCAGTTTTATGGACAGGGCCCCCTATGGCTACACCTTC,CASSFMDRAPYGYTF
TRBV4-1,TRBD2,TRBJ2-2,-,TGCGCCAGCAGCCAAGTAAGCGGGAGGAATGCGAACACCGGGGAGCTGTTTTTT,CASSQVSGRNANTGELFF
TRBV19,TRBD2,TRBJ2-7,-,TGTGCCAGAGGGGGGACTAGCAGTTGCGAGCAGTACTTC,CARGGTSSCEQYF
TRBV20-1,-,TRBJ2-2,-,TGCAGTGCTAGTCCCAGGACTACAACCGGGGAGCTGTTTTTT,CSASPRTTTGELFF
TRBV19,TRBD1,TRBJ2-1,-,TGTGCCAGTTCGCCGGCCGGGACAGTTAACAATGAGCAGTTCTTC,CASSPAGTVNNEQFF
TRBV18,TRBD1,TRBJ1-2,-,TGTGCCAGCTCAACTCGGGACAGAACTAACTATGGCTACACCTTC,CASSTRDRTNYGYTF
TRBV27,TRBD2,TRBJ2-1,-,TGTGCCAGCAGTTCCATAGCGGGAGGAACCTACAATGAGCAGTTCTTC,CASSSIAGGTYNEQFF
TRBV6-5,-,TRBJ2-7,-,TGTGCCAGCAACTCACCATCCTACGAGCAGTACTTC,CASNSPSYEQYF
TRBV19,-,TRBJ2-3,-,TGTGCCAGTACCTTGGGACACAGCACAGATACGCAGTATTTT,CASTLGHSTDTQYF
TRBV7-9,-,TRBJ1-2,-,TGTGCCAGCGGCGAGATGGACAGCCTCGATGGCTACACCTTC,CASGEMDSLDGYTF
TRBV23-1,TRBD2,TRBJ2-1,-,TGCGCCAGCAGTCCTATACGCGGGCTAGCGGTTATCAATGAGCAGTTCTTC,CASSPIRGLAVINEQFF
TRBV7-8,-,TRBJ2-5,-,TGTGCCAGCAGCTCACTCAGGGTCCCATCCCAAGAGACCCAGTACTTC,CASSSLRVPSQETQYF
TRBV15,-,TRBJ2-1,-,TGTGCCACCAGCAGAGGTAGTCTCGAGCAGTTCTTC,CATSRGSLEQFF
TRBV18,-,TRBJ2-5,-,TGTGCCAGCTCACCTAACCAAGAGACCCAGTACTTC,CASSPNQETQYF
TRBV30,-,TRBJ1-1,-,TGTGCCTCTTTTAACACTGAAGCTTTCTTT,CASFNTEAFF
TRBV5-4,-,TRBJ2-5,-,TGTGCCAGCAGCCTAAGCGGGCAAGAGACCCAGTACTTC,CASSLSGQETQYF
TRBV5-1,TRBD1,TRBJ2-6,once,TGCGCCAGCAGCCAACAGGGGGAGGCCAACGTCCTGACTTTC,CASSQQGEANVLTF
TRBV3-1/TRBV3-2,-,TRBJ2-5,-,TGTGCCAGCAGCCACAGGGCCCAACAAGAGACCCAGTACTTC,CASSHRAQQETQYF
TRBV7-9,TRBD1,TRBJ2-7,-,TGTGCCAGCAGCTTAGCGGGACAGGACGGTTACGAGCAGTACTTC,CASSLAGQDGYEQYF
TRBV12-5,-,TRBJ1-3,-,TGTGCTAGTGGTTTGGGTTTGCGGGGCGAGGAAAACACCATATATTTT,CASGLGLRGEENTIYF
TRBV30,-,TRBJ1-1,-,TGTGCCTGGAGTGTAAGAGTGAACACTGAAGCTTTCTTT,CAWSVRVNTEAFF
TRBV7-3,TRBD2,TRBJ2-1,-,TGTGCCAGCAGCTTAACTCCGGGACTAGCGGGGGTCAGTGAGCAGTTCTTC,CASSLTPGLAGVSEQFF
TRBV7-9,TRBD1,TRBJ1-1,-,TGTGCCAGCAGCTTACACAGGGGGCAATCTGAAGCTTTCTTT,CASSLHRGQSEAFF
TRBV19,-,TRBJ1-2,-,TGTGCCATCGGGAGGGCAGGGGCGAACTATGGCTACACCTTC,CAIGRAGANYGYTF
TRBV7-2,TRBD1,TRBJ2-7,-,TGTGCCAGCAGCTCGAGGACAGGGGCAGCCTACGAGCAGTACTTC,CASSSRTGAAYEQYF
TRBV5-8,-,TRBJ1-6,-,TGTGCCAGCAGCTTTGGGGAGACTTCACCCCTCCACTTT,CASSFGETSPLHF
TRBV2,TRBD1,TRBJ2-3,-,TGTGCCAGCAGTCCACTACAGGGGGGCACAGATACGCAGTATTTT,CASSPLQGGTDTQYF
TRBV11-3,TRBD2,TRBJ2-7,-,TGTGCCAGCAGTCCCTGGCCGGGGACTAGCGGGAGGCCCACCTACGAGCAGTACTTC,CASSPWPGTSGRPTYEQYF
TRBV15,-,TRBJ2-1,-,TGTGCCACCAGCACTCGCGGGACCTACAATGAGCAGTTCTTC,CATSTRGTYNEQFF
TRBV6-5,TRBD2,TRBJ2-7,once,TGTGCCAGCAGTTACGGGGCGGGGGACTACGAGCAGTACTTC,CASSYGAGDYEQYF
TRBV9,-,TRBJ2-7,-,TGTGCCAGGGACGACAGATCCTACGAGCAGTACTTC,CARDDRSYEQYF
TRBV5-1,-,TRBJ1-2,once,TGCGCCAGCAGCTTAGCCTATGGCTACACCTTC,CASSLAYGYTF
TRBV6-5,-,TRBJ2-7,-,TGTGCCAGCAGTTACGATCAGGAGGGTACCTACGAGCAGTACTTC,CASSYDQEGTYEQYF
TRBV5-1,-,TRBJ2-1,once,TGCGCCAGCAGCTTGATGTACAGGGAATCCTACAATGAGCAGTTCTTC,CASSLMYRESYNEQFF
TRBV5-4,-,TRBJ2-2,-,TGTGCCAGCAGCTTGGCCGAGTCCCTTTCCGGGGAGCTGTTTTTT,CASSLAESLSGELFF
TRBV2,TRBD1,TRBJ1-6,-,TGTGCCAGCAGTTTAACAGGGGGCCGGAATTCACCCCTCCACTTT,CASSLTGGRNSPLHF
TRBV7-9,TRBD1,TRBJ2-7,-,TGTGCCAGCAGTTCTCCGGGACAGTACTACGAGCAGTACTTC,CASSSPGQYYEQYF
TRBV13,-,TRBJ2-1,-,TGTGCCAGCAGCTTAGGGGGCCCTGGCAATGAGCAGTTCTTC,CASSLGGPGNEQFF
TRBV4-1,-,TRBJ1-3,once,TGCGCCAGCAGCCACCCCGGCGGAGTAACCACCATATATTTT,CASSHPGGVTTIYF